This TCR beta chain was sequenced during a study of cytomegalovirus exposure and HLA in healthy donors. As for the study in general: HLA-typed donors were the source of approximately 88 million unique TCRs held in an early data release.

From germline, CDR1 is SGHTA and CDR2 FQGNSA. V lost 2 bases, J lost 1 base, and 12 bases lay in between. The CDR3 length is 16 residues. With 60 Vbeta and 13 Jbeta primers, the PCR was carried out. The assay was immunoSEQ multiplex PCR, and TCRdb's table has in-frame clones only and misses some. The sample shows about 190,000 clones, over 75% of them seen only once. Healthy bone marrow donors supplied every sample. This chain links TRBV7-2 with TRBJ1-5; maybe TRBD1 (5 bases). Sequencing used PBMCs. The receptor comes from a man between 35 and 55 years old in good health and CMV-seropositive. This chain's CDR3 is CASSLTAGGSNQPQHF. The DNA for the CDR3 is TGTGCCAGCAGCTTAACCGCCGGGGGAAGCAATCAGCCCCAGCATTTT.